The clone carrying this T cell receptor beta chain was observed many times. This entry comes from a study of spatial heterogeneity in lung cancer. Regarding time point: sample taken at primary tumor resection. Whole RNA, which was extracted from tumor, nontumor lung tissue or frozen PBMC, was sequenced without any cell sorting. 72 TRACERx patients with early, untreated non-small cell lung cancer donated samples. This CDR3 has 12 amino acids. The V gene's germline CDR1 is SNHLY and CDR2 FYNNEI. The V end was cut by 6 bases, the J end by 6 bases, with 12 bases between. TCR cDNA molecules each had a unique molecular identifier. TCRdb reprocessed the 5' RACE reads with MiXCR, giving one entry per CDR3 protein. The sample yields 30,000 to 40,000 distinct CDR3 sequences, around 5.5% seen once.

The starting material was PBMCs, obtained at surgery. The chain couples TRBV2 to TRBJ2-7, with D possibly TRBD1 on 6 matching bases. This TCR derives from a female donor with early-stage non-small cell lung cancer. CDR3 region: CASRHTGTEQYF. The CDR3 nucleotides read TGTGCCAGCAGGCACACAGGGACCGAGCAGTACTTC.